This T cell receptor (beta chain) was identified in a study of T cells in Graves' hyperthyroidism and ophthalmopathy. This clonotype was picked up a small number of times. Template material for amplifying TCR beta CDR3 regions consisted of RNA transcripts. TCR CDR3 regions were first amplified by RT-PCR with HTBI primers. TCRdb re-called the multiplex PCR reads with MiXCR, one entry per CDR3 protein. There are approximately 700,000 distinct CDR3 sequences in the sample; roughly 17% occur only once, and roughly 8% lies in the top ten. If no ophthalmopathy progression occurred within 18 months, Graves' hyperthyroidism was stable. Hyperthyroidism in the patients, aged 18 to 65, was newly diagnosed and under 2 months in duration. A patient was excluded if there was uncontrolled infection, other autoimmune disease, pregnancy or lactation. 9 to 10 ml fresh peripheral blood yielded the PBMCs. This CDR3 has 16 residues. Germline lookup yields CDR1 MNHEY and CDR2 SVGEGT. V gave up 2 bases and J gave up 0 bases, with 8 bases separating them.

The sequence came from a man aged 18 to 30 with Graves' hyperthyroidism. The chain employs TRBV6-2 or TRBV6-3 and TRBJ2-6, with D unclear. Sample: blood. This CDR3 reads CASSYVGDSGANVLTF. CDR3 coding DNA: TGTGCCAGCAGTTACGTGGGCGACTCTGGGGCCAACGTCCTGACTTTC.